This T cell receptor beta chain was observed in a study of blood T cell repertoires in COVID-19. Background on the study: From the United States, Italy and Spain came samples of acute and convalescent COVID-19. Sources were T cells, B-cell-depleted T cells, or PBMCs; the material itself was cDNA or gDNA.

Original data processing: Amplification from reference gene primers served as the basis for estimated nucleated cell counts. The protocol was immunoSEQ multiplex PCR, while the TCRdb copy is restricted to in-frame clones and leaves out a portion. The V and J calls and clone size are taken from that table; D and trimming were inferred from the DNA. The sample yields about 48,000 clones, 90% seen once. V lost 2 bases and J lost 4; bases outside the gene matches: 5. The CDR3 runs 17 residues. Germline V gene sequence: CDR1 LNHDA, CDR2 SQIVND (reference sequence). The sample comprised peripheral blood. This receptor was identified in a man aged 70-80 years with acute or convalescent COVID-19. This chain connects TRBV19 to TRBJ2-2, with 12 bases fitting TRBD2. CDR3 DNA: TGTGCCAGTAGTATAACACTAGCGGGGGGCTTCACCGGGGAGCTGTTTTTT. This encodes CASSITLAGGFTGELFF.